This TCR beta chain appears in the sequencing data of a study of blood T cell repertoires in COVID-19. Study summary: Whether acute or convalescent, the COVID-19 samples came from the United States, Italy and Spain. PBMCs, B-cell-depleted T cells, or T cells provided the cDNA or gDNA that made up the material.

Original handling: It was from reference gene primer amplification that nucleated cell counts were estimated. Produced via immunoSEQ multiplex PCR; TCRdb's table is partial and in-frame only. V and J calls and clone size are those listed in that table; D and trimming were worked out from the DNA. The sample lists roughly 71,000 clones; 70% to 90% were seen once. J was trimmed by 1 base and V by 2 bases; bases with no gene match: 8. The germline V gene has CDR1 MGHRA and CDR2 YSYEKL. The CDR3 has 17 amino acids. The sample comprised peripheral blood. The sequence was obtained from a man aged 50-59 years with acute or convalescent COVID-19. This chain uses TRBV4-1 with TRBJ2-1; 7 nucleotides line up with TRBD2. The CDR3 nucleotides read TGCGCCAGCAGCCAAACTCTCGGGAGGCGATCCTACAATGAGCAGTTCTTC. It encodes CASSQTLGRRSYNEQFF.